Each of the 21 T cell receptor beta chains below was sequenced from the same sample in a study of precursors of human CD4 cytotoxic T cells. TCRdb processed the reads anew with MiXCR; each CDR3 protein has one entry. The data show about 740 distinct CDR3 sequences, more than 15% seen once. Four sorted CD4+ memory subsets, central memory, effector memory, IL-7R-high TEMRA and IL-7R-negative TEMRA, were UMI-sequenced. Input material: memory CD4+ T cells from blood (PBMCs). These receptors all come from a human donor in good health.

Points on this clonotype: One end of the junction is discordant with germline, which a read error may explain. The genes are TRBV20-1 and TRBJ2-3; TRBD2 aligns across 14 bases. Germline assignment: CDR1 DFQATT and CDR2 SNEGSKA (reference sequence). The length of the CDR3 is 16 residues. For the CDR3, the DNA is TGCAGTGCTAGACCGGGACTAGCGGGAGATATAGATACGGAGTATTTT. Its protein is CSARPGLAGDIDTEYF.

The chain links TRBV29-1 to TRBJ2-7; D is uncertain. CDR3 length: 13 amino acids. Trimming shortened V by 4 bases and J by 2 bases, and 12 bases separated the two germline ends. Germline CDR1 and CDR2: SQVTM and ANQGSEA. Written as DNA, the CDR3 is TGCAGCGTTGCCCTTGGTGGTCCCTACGAGCAGTACTTC. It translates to CSVALGGPYEQYF.

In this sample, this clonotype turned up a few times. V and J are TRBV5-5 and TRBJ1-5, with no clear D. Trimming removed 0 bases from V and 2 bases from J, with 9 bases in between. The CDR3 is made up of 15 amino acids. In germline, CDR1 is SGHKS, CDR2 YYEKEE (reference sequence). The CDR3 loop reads CASSLGPPGNQPQHF. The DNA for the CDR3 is TGTGCCAGCAGCTTGGGCCCCCCGGGCAATCAGCCCCAGCATTTT.

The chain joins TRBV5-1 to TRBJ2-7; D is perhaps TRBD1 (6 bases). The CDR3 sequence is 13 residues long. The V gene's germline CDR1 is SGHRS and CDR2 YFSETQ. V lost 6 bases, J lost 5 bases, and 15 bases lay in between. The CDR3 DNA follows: TGCGCCAGCACAAATTCAGGGGTCGACGAGCAGTACTTC. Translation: CASTNSGVDEQYF.

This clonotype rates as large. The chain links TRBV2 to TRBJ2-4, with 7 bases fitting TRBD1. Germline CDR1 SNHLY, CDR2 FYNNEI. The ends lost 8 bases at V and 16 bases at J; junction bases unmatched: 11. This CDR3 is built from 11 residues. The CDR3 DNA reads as TGTGCCAGCGCTGGTCCGGACAGGTCTTACTTC. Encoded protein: CASAGPDRSYF.

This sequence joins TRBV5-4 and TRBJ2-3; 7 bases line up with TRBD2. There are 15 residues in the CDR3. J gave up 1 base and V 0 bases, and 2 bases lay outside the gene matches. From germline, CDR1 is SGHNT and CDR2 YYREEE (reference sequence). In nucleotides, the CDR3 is TGTGCCAGCAGCTTGGGCGGGAGCGGCACAGATACGCAGTATTTT. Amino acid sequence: CASSLGGSGTDTQYF. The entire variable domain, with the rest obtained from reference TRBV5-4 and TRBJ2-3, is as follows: ETGVTQSPTHLIKTRGQQVTLRCSSQSGHNTVSWYQQALGQGPQFIFQYYREEENGRGNFPPRFSGLQFPNYSSELNVNALELDDSALYLCASSLGGSGTDTQYFGPGTRLTVL.

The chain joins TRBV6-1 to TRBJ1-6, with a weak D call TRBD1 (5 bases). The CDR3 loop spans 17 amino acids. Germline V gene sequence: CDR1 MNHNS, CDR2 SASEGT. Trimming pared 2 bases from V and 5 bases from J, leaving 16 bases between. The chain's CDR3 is CASSESGSTADNSPLHF. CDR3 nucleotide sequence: TGTGCCAGCAGTGAAAGTGGTTCGACAGCCGATAATTCACCCCTCCACTTT.

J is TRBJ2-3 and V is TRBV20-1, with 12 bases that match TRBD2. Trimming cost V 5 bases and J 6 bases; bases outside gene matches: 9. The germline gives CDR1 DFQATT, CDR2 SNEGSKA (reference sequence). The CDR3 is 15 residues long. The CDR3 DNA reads TGCAGTGCTCCTAAACGACTAGCGGGGGAGGATACGCAGTATTTT. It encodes CSAPKRLAGEDTQYF.

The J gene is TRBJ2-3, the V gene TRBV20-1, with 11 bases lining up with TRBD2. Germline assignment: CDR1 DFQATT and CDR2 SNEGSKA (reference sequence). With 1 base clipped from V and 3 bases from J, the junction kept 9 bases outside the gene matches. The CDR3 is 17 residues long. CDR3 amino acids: CSARGPTSGMVTDTQYF. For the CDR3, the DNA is TGCAGTGCTAGAGGACCGACTAGCGGGATGGTTACAGATACGCAGTATTTT.

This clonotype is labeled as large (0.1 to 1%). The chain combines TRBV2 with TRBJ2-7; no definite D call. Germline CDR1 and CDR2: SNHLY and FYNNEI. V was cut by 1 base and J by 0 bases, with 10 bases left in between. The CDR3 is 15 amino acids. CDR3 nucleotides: TGTGCCAGCAGTGAAGAGGGCAGAAACTCCTACGAGCAGTACTTC. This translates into CASSEEGRNSYEQYF.

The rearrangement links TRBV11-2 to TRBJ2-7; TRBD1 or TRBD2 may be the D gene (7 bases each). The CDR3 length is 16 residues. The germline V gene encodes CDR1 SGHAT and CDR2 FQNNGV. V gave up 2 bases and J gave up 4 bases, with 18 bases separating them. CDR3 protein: CASSLRRGGGEYEQYF. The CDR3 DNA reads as TGTGCCAGCAGCTTAAGAAGGGGAGGGGGCGAATACGAGCAGTACTTC.

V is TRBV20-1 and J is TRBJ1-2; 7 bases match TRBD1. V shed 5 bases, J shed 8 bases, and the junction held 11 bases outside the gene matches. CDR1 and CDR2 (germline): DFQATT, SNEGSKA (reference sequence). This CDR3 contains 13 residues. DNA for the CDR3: TGCAGTGCTCTTAGACAGGGCCACTTGGGCTACACCTTC. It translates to CSALRQGHLGYTF.

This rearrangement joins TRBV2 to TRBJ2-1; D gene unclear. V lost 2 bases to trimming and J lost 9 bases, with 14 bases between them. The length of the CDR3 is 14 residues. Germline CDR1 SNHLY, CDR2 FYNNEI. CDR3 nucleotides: TGTGCCAGCAGTGAAATGGCTGTTAGCAGTGAGCAGTTCTTC. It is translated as CASSEMAVSSEQFF.

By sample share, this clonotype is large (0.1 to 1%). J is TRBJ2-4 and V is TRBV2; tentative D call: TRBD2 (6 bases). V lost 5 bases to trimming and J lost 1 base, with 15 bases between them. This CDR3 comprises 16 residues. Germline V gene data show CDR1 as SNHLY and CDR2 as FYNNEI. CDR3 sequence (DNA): TGTGCCAGCAGTTCAAGGGGAGGCGAGGCCAAAAACATTCAGTACTTC. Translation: CASSSRGGEAKNIQYF.

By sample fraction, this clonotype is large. CDR3 loop: CASSSTGQGSYEQYF. In DNA, the CDR3 is TGCGCCAGCAGCTCAACGGGACAGGGATCCTACGAGCAGTACTTC. The gene calls are TRBV5-1 and TRBJ2-7, with TRBD1 matching over 9 bases. The V segment lost 3 bases and the J segment 1 base; nucleotides outside the gene matches: 5. CDR1 is SGHRS, CDR2 YFSETQ, per germline. The CDR3 consists of 15 residues. Using reference TRBV5-1 and TRBJ2-7 for the parts outside the CDR3, the full variable domain is KAGVTQTPRYLIKTRGQQVTLSCSPISGHRSVSWYQQTPGQGLQFLFEYFSETQRNKGNFPGRFSGRQFSNSRSEMNVSTLELGDSALYLCASSSTGQGSYEQYFGPGTRLTVT.

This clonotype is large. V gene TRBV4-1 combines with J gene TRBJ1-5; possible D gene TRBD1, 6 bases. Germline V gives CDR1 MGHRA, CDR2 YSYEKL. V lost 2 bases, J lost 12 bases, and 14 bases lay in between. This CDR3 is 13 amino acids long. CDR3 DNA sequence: TGCGCCAGCAGCCAATCGTCGGGACACAGCCAGCATTTT. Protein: CASSQSSGHSQHF.

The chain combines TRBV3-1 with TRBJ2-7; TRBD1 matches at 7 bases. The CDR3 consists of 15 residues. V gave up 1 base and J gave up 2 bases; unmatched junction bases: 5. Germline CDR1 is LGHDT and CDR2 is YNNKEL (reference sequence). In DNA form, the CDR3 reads TGTGCCAGCAGCCAAGGGTGGGACAGCACCTACGAGCAGTACTTC. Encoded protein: CASSQGWDSTYEQYF.

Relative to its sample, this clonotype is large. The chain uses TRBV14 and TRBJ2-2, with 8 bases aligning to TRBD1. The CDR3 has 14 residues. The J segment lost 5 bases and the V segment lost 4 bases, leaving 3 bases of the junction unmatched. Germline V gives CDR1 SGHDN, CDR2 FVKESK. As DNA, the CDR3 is TGTGCCAGCAGCCGCCGGACAGGGACCGGGGAGCTGTTTTTT. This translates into CASSRRTGTGELFF. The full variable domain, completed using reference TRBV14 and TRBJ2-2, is EAGVTQFPSHSVIEKGQTVTLRCDPISGHDNLYWYRRVMGKEIKFLLHFVKESKQDESGMPNNRFLAERTGGTYSTLKVQPAELEDSGVYFCASSRRTGTGELFFGEGSRLTVL.

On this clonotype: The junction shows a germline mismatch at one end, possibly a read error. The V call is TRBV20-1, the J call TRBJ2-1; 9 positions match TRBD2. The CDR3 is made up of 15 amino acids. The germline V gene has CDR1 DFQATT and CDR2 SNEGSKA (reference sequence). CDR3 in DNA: TGCAGTGCTAGAGATCCCCTAGCGGGGTACAGTGAGCAGTTCTTC. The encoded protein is CSARDPLAGYSEQFF.

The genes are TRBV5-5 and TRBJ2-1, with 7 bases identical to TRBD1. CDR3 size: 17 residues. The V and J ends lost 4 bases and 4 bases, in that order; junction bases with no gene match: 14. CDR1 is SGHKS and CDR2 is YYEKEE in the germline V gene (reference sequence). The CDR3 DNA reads TGTGCCAGCAGCACCGGATCCGGGACAGAGAGATACAATGAGCAGTTCTTC. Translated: CASSTGSGTERYNEQFF. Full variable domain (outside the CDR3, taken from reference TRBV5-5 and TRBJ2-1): DAGVTQSPTHLIKTRGQQVTLRCSPISGHKSVSWYQQVLGQGPQFIFQYYEKEERGRGNFPDRFSARQFPNYSSELNVNALLLGDSALYLCASSTGSGTERYNEQFFGPGTRLTVL.

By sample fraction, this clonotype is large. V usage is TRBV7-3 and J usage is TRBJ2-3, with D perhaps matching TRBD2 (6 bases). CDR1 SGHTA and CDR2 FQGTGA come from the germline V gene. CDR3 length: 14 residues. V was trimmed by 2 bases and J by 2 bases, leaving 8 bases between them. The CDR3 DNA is TGTGCCAGCAGCTTAGCGGGGCCCACAGATACGCAGTATTTT. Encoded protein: CASSLAGPTDTQYF.